This TCR beta chain was recovered during a study of blood T cell repertoires in COVID-19. Across the whole study: The samples span acute and convalescent COVID-19 from the United States, Italy and Spain. Sources were T cells, B-cell-depleted T cells, or PBMCs; the material itself was cDNA or gDNA.

Seattle participants joined during active infection and were tracked over time. This CDR3 comprises 12 residues. V lost 6 bases and J 0 bases, leaving 6 bases between the germline ends. CDR1 is SNHLY, CDR2 FYNNEI, per germline. In the authors' methods: For nucleated cells, counts were estimated from reference gene primer amplification. Produced via immunoSEQ multiplex PCR; TCRdb's table is partial and in-frame only. The DNA gave D and trimming, while V, J and clone size come from that table. This table holds roughly 120,000 clones, about 93% found once. The chain couples TRBV2 to TRBJ2-7; D gene ambiguous. The origin of this receptor is a man aged 50-60 years with COVID-19, enrolled during active disease. The specimen was peripheral blood. CDR3 loop: CASSPSSYEQYF. CDR3 bases: TGTGCCAGCAGCCCGTCCTCCTACGAGCAGTACTTC.